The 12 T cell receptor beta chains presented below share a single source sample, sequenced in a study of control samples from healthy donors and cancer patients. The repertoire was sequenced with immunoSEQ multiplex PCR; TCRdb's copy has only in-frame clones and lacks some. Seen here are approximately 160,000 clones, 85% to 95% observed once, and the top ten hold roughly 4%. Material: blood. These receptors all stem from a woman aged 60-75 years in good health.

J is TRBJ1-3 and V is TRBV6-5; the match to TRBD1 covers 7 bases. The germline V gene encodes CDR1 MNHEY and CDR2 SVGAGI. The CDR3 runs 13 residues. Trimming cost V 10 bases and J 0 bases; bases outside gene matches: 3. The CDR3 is CATRDSSGNTIYF. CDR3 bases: TGTGCCACTCGGGACAGCTCTGGAAACACCATATATTTT.

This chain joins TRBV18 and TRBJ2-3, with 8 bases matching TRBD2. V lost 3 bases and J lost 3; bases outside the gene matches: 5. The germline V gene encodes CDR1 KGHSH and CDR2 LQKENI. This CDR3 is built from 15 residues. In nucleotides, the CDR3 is TGTGCCAGCTCACCGTTGCGGGGGGTAACAGATACGCAGTATTTT. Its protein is CASSPLRGVTDTQYF.

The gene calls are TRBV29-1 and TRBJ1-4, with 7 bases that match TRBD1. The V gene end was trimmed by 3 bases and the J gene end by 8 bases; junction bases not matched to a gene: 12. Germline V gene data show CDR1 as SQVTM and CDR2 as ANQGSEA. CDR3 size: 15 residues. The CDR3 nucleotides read TGCAGCGTTGAGCCCGACAGGGCGGGTCTGGAAAAACTGTTTTTT. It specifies CSVEPDRAGLEKLFF.

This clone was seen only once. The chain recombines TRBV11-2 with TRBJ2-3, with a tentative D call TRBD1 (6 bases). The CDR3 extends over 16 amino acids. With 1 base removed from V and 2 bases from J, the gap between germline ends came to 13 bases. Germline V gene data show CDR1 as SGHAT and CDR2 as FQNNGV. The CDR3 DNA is TGTGCCAGCAGCTTAGCTCGTGACAGGTACACAGATACGCAGTATTTT. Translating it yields CASSLARDRYTDTQYF.

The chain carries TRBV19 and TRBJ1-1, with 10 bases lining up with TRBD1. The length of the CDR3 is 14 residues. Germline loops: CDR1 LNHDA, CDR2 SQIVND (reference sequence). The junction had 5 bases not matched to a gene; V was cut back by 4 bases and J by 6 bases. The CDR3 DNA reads TGTGCCAGTAGTACCGGGACAGGGGCGGCTGAAGCTTTCTTT. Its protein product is CASSTGTGAAEAFF.

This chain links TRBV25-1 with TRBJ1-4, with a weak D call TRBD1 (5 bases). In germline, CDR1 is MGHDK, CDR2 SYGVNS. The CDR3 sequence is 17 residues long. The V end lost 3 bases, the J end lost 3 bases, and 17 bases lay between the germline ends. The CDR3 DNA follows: TGTGCCAGCAGTGATCGCAGGGAGATTTCAGCTAATGAAAAACTGTTTTTT. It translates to CASSDRREISANEKLFF.

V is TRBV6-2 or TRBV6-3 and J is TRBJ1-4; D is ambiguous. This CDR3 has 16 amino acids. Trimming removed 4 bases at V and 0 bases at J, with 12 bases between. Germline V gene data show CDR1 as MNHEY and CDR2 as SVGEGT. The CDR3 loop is CASSSIPVSTNEKLFF. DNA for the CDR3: TGTGCCAGCAGTTCGATCCCGGTCTCAACTAATGAAAAACTGTTTTTT.

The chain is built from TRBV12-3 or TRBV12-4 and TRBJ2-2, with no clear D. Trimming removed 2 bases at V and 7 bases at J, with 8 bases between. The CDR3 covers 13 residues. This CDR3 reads CASSLSRFGELFF. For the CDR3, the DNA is TGTGCCAGCAGTTTATCGAGATTCGGGGAGCTGTTTTTT.

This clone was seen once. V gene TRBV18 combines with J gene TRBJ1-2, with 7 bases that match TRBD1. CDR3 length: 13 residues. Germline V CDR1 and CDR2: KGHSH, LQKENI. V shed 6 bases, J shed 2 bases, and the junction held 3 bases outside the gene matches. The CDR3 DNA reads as TGTGCCAGCTCGGGGACAGCGAACTATGGCTACACCTTC. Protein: CASSGTANYGYTF.

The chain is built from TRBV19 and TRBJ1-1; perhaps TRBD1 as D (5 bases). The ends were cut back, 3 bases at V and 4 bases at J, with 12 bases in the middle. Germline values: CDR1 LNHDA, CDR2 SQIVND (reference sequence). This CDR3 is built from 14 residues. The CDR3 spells CASSIFQGGTEAFF. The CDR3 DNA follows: TGTGCCAGTAGTATTTTCCAGGGTGGCACTGAAGCTTTCTTT.

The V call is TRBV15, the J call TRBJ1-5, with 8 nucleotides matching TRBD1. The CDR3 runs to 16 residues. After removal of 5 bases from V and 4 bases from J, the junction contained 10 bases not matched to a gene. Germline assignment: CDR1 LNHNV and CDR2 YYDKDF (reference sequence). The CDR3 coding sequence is TGTGCCACCAGCTCCCCCTCAGGGGGCGGGAATCAGCCCCAGCATTTT. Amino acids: CATSSPSGGGNQPQHF.

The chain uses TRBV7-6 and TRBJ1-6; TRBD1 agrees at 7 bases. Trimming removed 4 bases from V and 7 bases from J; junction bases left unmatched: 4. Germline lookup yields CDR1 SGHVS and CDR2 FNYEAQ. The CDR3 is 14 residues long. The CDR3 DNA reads TGTGCCAGCAGCTCCGGGACAGCAAATTCACCCCTCCACTTT. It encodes CASSSGTANSPLHF.